The 14 T cell receptor beta chains below all came from one sample that was sequenced in a study of shared clonotypes between healthy human individuals (dated by TCRdb to about 2020). Library preparation employed the immunoSEQ multiplex PCR assay. TCRdb re-hosts the immuneACCESS table, in-frame sequences only. Its copies lack some clones; in the studies checked, an unresolved V gene accounts for under half of them, and the cause for the rest is not known. The sample profile shows about half a million clones; about 85% of them were found once. The ten largest account for more than 9.5% of the sample. Sequenced sample: PBMCs. All receptors derive from a woman aged 40 to 55 in good health. Some clones in this sample may be carry-over from other donors' samples.

In this sample, this clone turned up once. A read error is likely here: a far larger clone is one base away. The V and J genes are TRBV5-1 and TRBJ2-7, with D possibly being TRBD2 (6 bases). Germline V gene data show CDR1 as SGHRS and CDR2 as YFSETQ. This CDR3 contains 13 residues. The CDR3 bases are TGCACCAGCAGCCCCGGAGGGCCCTACGAGCAGTACTTC. Protein sequence: CTSSPGGPYEQYF. The full variable domain, with the rest looked up from reference TRBV5-1 and TRBJ2-7, is KAGVTQTPRYLIKTRGQQVTLSCSPISGHRSVSWYQQTPGQGLQFLFEYFSETQRNKGNFPGRFSGRQFSNSRSEMNVSTLELGDSALYLCTSSPGGPYEQYFGPGTRLTVT.

V is TRBV5-6 and J is TRBJ2-7; TRBD1 matches at 8 bases. The CDR3 spans 18 residues. The germline V gene encodes CDR1 SGHDT and CDR2 YYEEEE. V dropped 4 bases and J dropped 0; count of bases not matched to a gene: 15. CDR3 nucleotides: TGTGCCAGCAGCAAAGACCGGGACAGGACCTCTTACTCCTACGAGCAGTACTTC. Translating gives CASSKDRDRTSYSYEQYF.

About this clone itself: Only one base separates this from a far larger clonotype, so it likely reflects a read error. Distinct nucleotide sequences in the sample also encode this CDR3. The chain is built from TRBV28 and TRBJ1-1; 7 bases agree with TRBD1. The CDR3 loop spans 16 amino acids. Germline V lookup: CDR1 MDHEN, CDR2 SYDVKM. J gave up 0 bases and V 6 bases, and 10 bases lay outside the gene matches. The DNA for the CDR3 is TGTGCCAGCAGAATCGATAGGGGGCTATTGAACACTGAAGCTTTCTTT. Translating gives CASRIDRGLLNTEAFF. Drawing the rest from reference TRBV28 and TRBJ1-1, the complete variable domain is DVKVTQSSRYLVKRTGEKVFLECVQDMDHENMFWYRQDPGLGLRLIYFSYDVKMKEKGDIPEGYSVSREKKERFSLILESASTNQTSMYLCASRIDRGLLNTEAFFGQGTRLTVV.

Of note for this clone: This likely came from a read error, as a far larger clone is one base away. The rearrangement joins TRBV5-4 to TRBJ2-1; D possibly uses TRBD1 or TRBD2 (7 bases each). The length of the CDR3 is 13 residues. Germline V gene data show CDR1 as SGHNT and CDR2 as YYREEE (reference sequence). The CDR3 DNA is TGTGCCAGCAGCCTGAGCGGGACAGCTGAGAAGTTCTTC. Its protein is CASSLSGTAEKFF.

This chain uses TRBV30 with TRBJ1-2, with 9 bases matching TRBD1. This CDR3 region has 13 residues. Unmatched junction bases numbered 5, after V lost 2 bases and J lost 7 bases. Germline V gene sequence: CDR1 GTSNPN, CDR2 SVGIG (reference sequence). CDR3 in amino acids: CAWSRTGEAGYTF. The CDR3 nucleotides are TGTGCCTGGAGTAGGACAGGGGAGGCTGGCTACACCTTC.

This rearrangement joins TRBV28 to TRBJ2-7; D remains unclear. This CDR3 is built from 13 residues. In germline, CDR1 is MDHEN, CDR2 SYDVKM. Trimming took 1 base from V and 1 from J, leaving 5 bases between them. CDR3 DNA sequence: TGTGCCAGCAGTTTATTCCCGTCCTACGAGCAGTACTTC. The encoded protein is CASSLFPSYEQYF.

A single count supports this clone. The chain couples TRBV29-1 to TRBJ2-1; TRBD2 aligns across 9 bases. Losses at the gene ends were 5 bases for V and 8 bases for J; bases not matched to a gene: 10. This CDR3 has 14 residues. Germline assignment: CDR1 SQVTM and CDR2 ANQGSEA. CDR3 sequence reads: CSVTGTSLIDEQFF. CDR3 nucleotide sequence: TGCAGCGTTACCGGGACTAGCCTTATCGATGAGCAGTTCTTC.

The table lists this clone with many counts. This chain links TRBV27 with TRBJ2-1; TRBD2 matches 7 bases. There are 14 residues in the CDR3. Germline CDR1 and CDR2: MNHEY and SMNVEV (reference sequence). V gave up 0 bases and J gave up 9 bases; unmatched junction bases: 5. CDR3 residues: CASSLSGPGGEQFF. The DNA of the CDR3 is TGTGCCAGCAGTTTATCGGGGCCGGGGGGTGAGCAGTTCTTC.

This chain links TRBV18 with TRBJ2-7; D is unresolved. The germline V and J ends were trimmed by 1 base and 3 bases, with 13 bases remaining between them. The CDR3 is 15 amino acids. The germline V gene has CDR1 KGHSH and CDR2 LQKENI. CDR3 residues: CASSPLDIYFYEQYF. In DNA form, the CDR3 reads TGTGCCAGCTCACCACTAGACATTTACTTCTACGAGCAGTACTTC.

V gene TRBV7-3 combines with J gene TRBJ1-1, with D perhaps TRBD1 (5 bases). The CDR3 contains 15 residues. Germline CDR1 SGHTA, CDR2 FQGTGA. Trimming shortened V by 2 bases and J by 3 bases, and 13 bases separated the two germline ends. As DNA, the CDR3 is TGTGCCAGCAGCTTACAGGGCAGAGGGGACACTGAAGCTTTCTTT. It is translated as CASSLQGRGDTEAFF.

The chain links TRBV6-1 to TRBJ2-1; TRBD2 agrees at 7 bases. Trimming at V came to 9 bases and at J to 8 bases, leaving 10 bases not matched to a gene. Germline lookup yields CDR1 MNHNS and CDR2 SASEGT. The CDR3 contains 13 residues. CDR3 in amino acids: CASREPAGDEQFF. The CDR3 coding sequence is TGTGCCAGTCGGGAACCCGCGGGGGATGAGCAGTTCTTC.

CDR3 DNA: TGTGCCTGGAGTGGGGGACTGCACACCGGGGAGCTGTTTTTT. It is translated as CAWSGGLHTGELFF. The V call is TRBV30, the J call TRBJ2-2, with D maybe TRBD2 (6 bases). The CDR3 has 14 amino acids. Germline CDR1 and CDR2: GTSNPN and SVGIG (reference sequence). V was pared by 1 base and J by 3 bases, with 9 bases between.

This clone was recorded once. A far larger clone differs by one base, so this is likely a read error. The CDR3 does not close with the conserved phenylalanine or tryptophan, likely indicating a read error. The V gene is TRBV11-2, the J gene TRBJ1-2; no definite D call. Germline CDR1 is SGHAT and CDR2 is FQNNGV. This CDR3 contains 14 residues. Trimming pared 6 bases from V and 5 bases from J, leaving 16 bases between. CDR3 sequence (DNA): TGTGCCAGCAGTATGGAGTACAATAGTTATGGCTACACCCTC. It specifies CASSMEYNSYGYTL.

CDR3 in amino acids: CATRSGVGTDTQYF. CDR3 nucleotide sequence: TGTGCCACCAGGAGTGGGGTGGGCACAGATACGCAGTATTTT. The chain is built from TRBV6-1 and TRBJ2-3; D is uncertain. This CDR3 is 14 amino acids long. Germline CDR1 and CDR2: MNHNS and SASEGT. With 10 bases removed from V and 1 base from J, the gap between germline ends came to 15 bases.